These 29 T cell receptor beta chains share one sample of origin, sequenced in a study of technical replicates of blood from several donors. The table came from immunoSEQ multiplex PCR; TCRdb's copy has only in-frame clones and leaves some out. The repertoire has tens of thousands of clones, almost 95% of them found once; the top ten carry 3.5% to 5%. The sequenced material came from PBMCs. The receptors shown here come from a human donor in good health. Some clones in this sample may be carry-over from other donors' samples.

V usage is TRBV4-3 and J usage is TRBJ2-7, with a possible D match to TRBD2 (6 bases). This CDR3 region has 14 residues. V was shortened by 1 base and J by 6 bases, with 13 bases between the two germline ends. Germline V gene lookup returns CDR1 LGHNA and CDR2 YSLEER. The CDR3 DNA follows: TGCGCCAGCAGCCAAGGGGGATCCGGGGGCGAGCAGTACTTC. This encodes CASSQGGSGGEQYF.

The chain links TRBV7-3 to TRBJ2-3; TRBD1 might be the D (6 bases). Germline V gene data show CDR1 as SGHTA and CDR2 as FQGTGA. The CDR3 spans 14 residues. The ends were cut back, 2 bases at V and 3 bases at J, with 9 bases in the middle. The CDR3 sequence is CASSLYQGTDTQYF. CDR3 coding DNA: TGTGCCAGCAGCTTATACCAGGGGACAGATACGCAGTATTTT.

The chain recombines TRBV2 with TRBJ1-6, with 9 bases aligning to TRBD1. J gave up 8 bases and V 2 bases, and 7 bases lay outside the gene matches. Germline lookup yields CDR1 SNHLY and CDR2 FYNNEI. The CDR3 is 16 amino acids. CDR3 protein: CASSEKGTGLHSPLHF. For the CDR3, the DNA is TGTGCCAGCAGTGAAAAGGGGACAGGGTTACATTCACCCCTCCACTTT.

This CDR3 is CASSTLVAGADEQFF. The CDR3 bases are TGTGCCAGTAGTACCTTGGTGGCGGGAGCGGATGAGCAGTTCTTC. The V call is TRBV19, the J call TRBJ2-1; 7 bases match TRBD2. In germline, CDR1 is LNHDA, CDR2 SQIVND (reference sequence). The CDR3 contains 15 residues. Trimming cost V 4 bases and J 8 bases; bases outside gene matches: 11.

This clone was detected only a few times. The rearrangement joins TRBV11-2 to TRBJ2-1; 11 bases match TRBD1. This CDR3 has 14 residues. The V and J ends lost 5 bases and 9 bases, in that order; junction bases with no gene match: 6. Germline values: CDR1 SGHAT, CDR2 FQNNGV. CDR3 in DNA: TGTGCCAGCAGCACCGGGACAGGGGGTGTTGAGCAGTTCTTC. Its translation is CASSTGTGGVEQFF.

The V gene is TRBV2, the J gene TRBJ2-7, with 10 bases aligning to TRBD1. Germline V gene sequence: CDR1 SNHLY, CDR2 FYNNEI. J was trimmed by 7 bases and V by 8 bases; bases with no gene match: 8. The CDR3 is 13 residues long. CDR3 sequence (DNA): TGTGCCAGCTCCAGACAGGGGGCTCGGGAGCAGTACTTC. It encodes CASSRQGAREQYF. Together with reference TRBV2 and TRBJ2-7, the CDR3 gives the full variable domain: EPEVTQTPSHQVTQMGQEVILRCVPISNHLYFYWYRQILGQKVEFLVSFYNNEISEKSEIFDDQFSVERPDGSNFTLKIRSTKLEDSAMYFCASSRQGAREQYFGPGTRLTVT.

This chain uses TRBV5-1 with TRBJ2-3, with TRBD1 matching over 11 bases. This CDR3 contains 16 residues. Germline CDR1 is SGHRS and CDR2 is YFSETQ. Unmatched junction bases numbered 7, after V lost 4 bases and J lost 3 bases. Here the CDR3 DNA reads TGCGCCAGCAGCCCGGACAGGGGGCTTGTGACAGATACGCAGTATTTT. It yields the protein CASSPDRGLVTDTQYF.

This clone was observed once. The chain employs TRBV5-1 and TRBJ1-1; 9 bases are a match to TRBD1. V lost 2 bases and J lost 2; bases outside the gene matches: 1. Per germline, CDR1 SGHRS and CDR2 YFSETQ. This CDR3 is 14 amino acids long. CDR3 sequence reads: CASSFTGGNTEAFF. CDR3 DNA sequence: TGCGCCAGCAGCTTCACAGGGGGCAACACTGAAGCTTTCTTT.

V usage is TRBV6-5 and J usage is TRBJ1-1, with D tentatively TRBD1 (5 bases). This CDR3 is built from 15 residues. Germline V gene lookup returns CDR1 MNHEY and CDR2 SVGAGI. V lost 5 bases, J lost 1 base, and 14 bases lay in between. The CDR3 DNA reads TGTGCCAGCAGTCCTCCGACAGCCAGGAACACTGAAGCTTTCTTT. Its protein product is CASSPPTARNTEAFF.

V is TRBV25-1 and J is TRBJ1-1; D possibly corresponds to TRBD1 (6 bases). V was clipped by 2 bases and J by 5 bases, with 12 bases between them. The CDR3 is 14 residues long. The germline V gene has CDR1 MGHDK and CDR2 SYGVNS. CDR3: CASSERGALTEAFF. CDR3 in DNA: TGTGCCAGCAGTGAACGGGGGGCGCTTACTGAAGCTTTCTTT.

V is TRBV5-6 and J is TRBJ2-1, with D unclear. In germline, CDR1 is SGHDT, CDR2 YYEEEE. V lost 2 bases, J lost 1 base, and 10 bases lay in between. The CDR3 is made up of 15 amino acids. CDR3 nucleotide sequence: TGTGCCAGCAGCTTTCGAGGCGGTTCCTACAATGAGCAGTTCTTC. This gives the protein CASSFRGGSYNEQFF.

This chain links TRBV18 with TRBJ1-1; tentatively, D is TRBD1 (6 bases). Germline loops: CDR1 KGHSH, CDR2 LQKENI. V gave up 6 bases and J gave up 8 bases, with 22 bases separating them. This CDR3 contains 15 residues. The CDR3 loop reads CASSRYNRVQAEAFF. The CDR3 DNA reads as TGTGCCAGCTCTCGATACAACAGGGTACAGGCCGAAGCTTTCTTT.

The table lists this clone with a count of one. The chain is built from TRBV28 and TRBJ2-5; a possible D gene is TRBD2 (6 bases). With 9 bases removed from V and 5 bases from J, the gap between germline ends came to 16 bases. Germline CDR1 reads MDHEN; CDR2 reads SYDVKM. CDR3 length: 13 residues. Here the CDR3 DNA reads TGTGCCAGTTGGAACAGAGGAGGGGAGACCCAGTACTTC. Its translation is CASWNRGGETQYF.

The chain uses TRBV6-1 and TRBJ2-4; 9 nucleotides match TRBD1. This CDR3 is built from 19 residues. Germline V gives CDR1 MNHNS, CDR2 SASEGT. Trimming removed 3 bases from V and 2 bases from J; junction bases left unmatched: 14. The CDR3 DNA reads TGTGCCAGCAGTGATTTACCTCCGGGACAGGGAACGTCCAAAAACATTCAGTACTTC. Amino acid sequence: CASSDLPPGQGTSKNIQYF.

This rearrangement joins TRBV27 to TRBJ2-5, with D uncertain. The V gene's germline CDR1 is MNHEY and CDR2 SMNVEV (reference sequence). The CDR3 loop spans 13 amino acids. V was clipped by 6 bases and J by 4 bases, with 12 bases between them. CDR3: CASRARLGETQYF. The CDR3 DNA sequence: TGTGCCAGCAGGGCTCGACTCGGAGAGACCCAGTACTTC.

This rearrangement joins TRBV7-3 to TRBJ1-1; D call uncertain. With 3 bases removed from V and 0 bases from J, the gap between germline ends came to 8 bases. The CDR3 is 14 residues long. Germline-derived CDR1 and CDR2 are SGHTA and FQGTGA. CDR3 coding DNA: TGTGCCAGCAGCTTTGTAACAGTGAACACTGAAGCTTTCTTT. Its translation is CASSFVTVNTEAFF.

The gene calls are TRBV30 and TRBJ1-6; D not certain. Looked up from germline, CDR1 is GTSNPN and CDR2 is SVGIG (reference sequence). Trimming cost V 0 bases and J 10 bases, with 10 bases left between them. CDR3 length equals 13 residues. As DNA, the CDR3 is TGTGCCTGGAGTGTCACAGAGCGGTCACCCCTCCACTTT. Its translation: CAWSVTERSPLHF. Complete variable domain (other parts from reference TRBV30 and TRBJ1-6): SQTIHQWPATLVQPVGSPLSLECTVEGTSNPNLYWYRQAAGRGLQLLFYSVGIGQISSEVPQNLSASRPQDRQFILSSKKLLLSDSGFYLCAWSVTERSPLHFGNGTRLTVT.

This clone was seen only a few times. This chain uses TRBV7-9 with TRBJ2-2; no definite D call. Germline values: CDR1 SEHNR, CDR2 FQNEAQ (reference sequence). The germline V and J ends were trimmed by 2 bases and 2 bases, with 3 bases remaining between them. The CDR3 sequence is 13 residues long. The CDR3 is CASSLTNTGELFF. The CDR3 coding sequence is TGTGCCAGCAGCTTAACTAACACCGGGGAGCTGTTTTTT.

This chain links TRBV7-2 with TRBJ2-7; 7 nucleotides agree with TRBD2. The V gene end was trimmed by 1 base and the J gene end by 4 bases; junction bases not matched to a gene: 7. The CDR3 is made up of 15 amino acids. Per germline, CDR1 SGHTA and CDR2 FQGNSA. As DNA, the CDR3 is TGTGCCAGCAGCTTAGTTGTCGGGGAGGGATACGAGCAGTACTTC. This codes for CASSLVVGEGYEQYF.

The V call is TRBV7-2, the J call TRBJ2-7; 9 bases fit TRBD1. J gave up 3 bases and V 6 bases, and 6 bases lay outside the gene matches. There are 14 residues in the CDR3. Germline loops: CDR1 SGHTA, CDR2 FQGNSA. The CDR3 loop is CASRRGQGNYEQYF. The CDR3 DNA sequence: TGTGCCAGCAGACGGGGACAGGGAAACTACGAGCAGTACTTC.

The chain links TRBV4-2 to TRBJ2-1; tentatively, D is TRBD1 (5 bases). This CDR3 has 14 amino acids. V dropped 2 bases and J dropped 7 bases, with 12 bases sitting between them. CDR1 and CDR2 from the germline V gene are LGHNA and YNFKEQ. The CDR3 region is CASSQQLSGNEQFF. CDR3 nucleotide sequence: TGTGCCAGCAGCCAACAACTATCAGGGAATGAGCAGTTCTTC.

The genes are TRBV11-2 and TRBJ2-7; 9 nucleotides align to TRBD2. V lost 4 bases to trimming and J lost 2 bases; unmatched junction nucleotides: 0. Germline assignment: CDR1 SGHAT and CDR2 FQNNGV. CDR3 length equals 13 residues. In DNA form, the CDR3 reads TGTGCCAGCAGCTCTAGCGGGACCTACGAGCAGTACTTC. This codes for CASSSSGTYEQYF.

This sequence joins TRBV7-6 and TRBJ1-1; D is possibly TRBD1 (6 bases). The CDR3 contains 15 residues. Trimming removed 7 bases at V and 2 bases at J, with 17 bases between. Germline V gene data show CDR1 as SGHVS and CDR2 as FNYEAQ. DNA for the CDR3: TGTGCCAGCACCAGGGGTAGGCAGGGTAACACTGAAGCTTTCTTT. Protein: CASTRGRQGNTEAFF.

The rearrangement links TRBV5-1 to TRBJ2-1; 7 bases map to TRBD1. The CDR3 loop spans 14 amino acids. Per the germline V gene, CDR1 is SGHRS and CDR2 is YFSETQ. Trimming removed 0 bases from V and 5 bases from J; junction bases left unmatched: 2. The CDR3, as DNA: TGCGCCAGCAGCTTGGCCGACAGGGACAATGAGCAGTTCTTC. Protein product: CASSLADRDNEQFF.

This chain joins TRBV7-3 and TRBJ2-3; D gene unclear. The CDR3 length is 14 residues. V shed 1 base and J shed 0 bases, with 5 bases lying between them. Germline V lookup: CDR1 SGHTA, CDR2 FQGTGA. The CDR3 DNA sequence: TGTGCCAGCAGCTTAATCTCTAGCACAGATACGCAGTATTTT. Its protein is CASSLISSTDTQYF.

The V and J genes are TRBV7-9 and TRBJ2-3; the D gene is possibly TRBD2 (5 bases). CDR1 is SEHNR, CDR2 FQNEAQ, per germline (reference sequence). Trimming stripped 5 bases from V and 4 bases from J, with 13 bases between. This CDR3 region has 14 residues. In DNA form, the CDR3 reads TGTGCCAGCAGCGACCTGGGAGAGTCAGATACGCAGTATTTT. Protein product: CASSDLGESDTQYF.

The chain uses TRBV11-3 and TRBJ2-2, with D maybe TRBD1 (6 bases). Between the trimmed V and J ends, which lost 1 base and 6 bases, there was a span of 9 bases. The germline CDR1 and CDR2 sequences are SGHNT and YENEEA. CDR3 length: 14 residues. The CDR3 here is CASSLGQAAGELFF. The CDR3 DNA sequence: TGTGCCAGCAGCTTAGGACAGGCGGCCGGGGAGCTGTTTTTT. The full variable domain, its missing parts supplied by reference TRBV11-3 and TRBJ2-2, is EAGVVQSPRYKIIEKKQPVAFWCNPISGHNTLYWYLQNLGQGPELLIRYENEEAVDDSQLPKDRFSAERLKGVDSTLKIQPAELGDSAVYLCASSLGQAAGELFFGEGSRLTVL.

V and J are TRBV15 and TRBJ1-1, with a tentative D call TRBD1 (5 bases). The V gene lost 0 bases and the J gene lost 0 bases, with 11 bases spanning the gap. The CDR3 is made up of 16 amino acids. CDR1 is LNHNV and CDR2 is YYDKDF in the germline V gene (reference sequence). DNA of the CDR3: TGTGCCACCAGCAGAGATACCGGGGGGATGAACACTGAAGCTTTCTTT. Protein sequence: CATSRDTGGMNTEAFF. Variable domain in full (rest from reference TRBV15 and TRBJ1-1): DAMVIQNPRYQVTQFGKPVTLSCSQTLNHNVMYWYQQKSSQAPKLLFHYYDKDFNNEADTPDNFQSRRPNTSFCFLDIRSPGLGDTAMYLCATSRDTGGMNTEAFFGQGTRLTVV.

The genes are TRBV5-5 and TRBJ2-1, with 11 positions matching TRBD2. This CDR3 region has 16 residues. Germline V lookup: CDR1 SGHKS, CDR2 YYEKEE (reference sequence). Unmatched junction bases numbered 6, after V lost 4 bases and J lost 3 bases. The CDR3 sequence is CASSPDLAGGYNEQFF. The CDR3 DNA reads as TGTGCCAGCAGCCCGGACCTAGCGGGGGGCTACAATGAGCAGTTCTTC.